These 23 T cell receptor beta chains were all obtained from the same sample, sequenced in a study of cytomegalovirus exposure and HLA in healthy donors. The PCR was carried out with 60 Vbeta primers and 13 Jbeta primers. Some clones are missing from TCRdb's copy, which holds only in-frame ones; the method was immunoSEQ multiplex PCR. There are around 64,000 clones in the sample; around 64% occur only once, and 3% to 3.5% lies in the top ten. Specimen: PBMCs. The receptors come from a woman aged 45-59 years in good health and CMV-seronegative.

In its sample, this clone was seen a few times. The chain employs TRBV7-9 and TRBJ2-7; D ambiguous. This CDR3 is built from 14 residues. Germline assignment: CDR1 SEHNR and CDR2 FQNEAQ (reference sequence). The V gene lost 5 bases and the J gene lost 0 bases, with 11 bases spanning the gap. The CDR3 region has the DNA TGTGCCAGCAGCCCAGGTACAACCTCCTACGAGCAGTACTTC. Protein: CASSPGTTSYEQYF.

The chain employs TRBV4-3 and TRBJ2-3, with TRBD1 identical over 8 bases. The V and J ends lost 4 bases and 0 bases, in that order; junction bases with no gene match: 3. This CDR3 spans 15 amino acids. Germline V gene lookup returns CDR1 LGHNA and CDR2 YSLEER. The CDR3 DNA reads TGCGCCAGCAGCCTGACAGGGGTGAGCACAGATACGCAGTATTTT. This encodes CASSLTGVSTDTQYF.

The chain has TRBV4-3 and TRBJ2-3, with D possibly matching TRBD2 (6 bases). This CDR3 comprises 15 residues. Trimming left V 1 base short and J 4 bases short, with 12 bases between. CDR1 and CDR2 from the germline V gene are LGHNA and YSLEER. Here the CDR3 reads CASSQAGVSADTQYF. The CDR3 coding sequence is TGCGCCAGCAGCCAAGCGGGAGTAAGCGCAGATACGCAGTATTTT.

A few counts support this clone. The chain carries TRBV7-9 and TRBJ2-5, with TRBD1 as a possible D gene (5 bases). V gave up 0 bases and J gave up 4 bases, with 6 bases separating them. The CDR3 is 13 amino acids. Germline CDR1 reads SEHNR; CDR2 reads FQNEAQ (reference sequence). In nucleotides, the CDR3 is TGTGCCAGCAGCTTAGCAGGGGCAGAGACCCAGTACTTC. Translated: CASSLAGAETQYF.

The rearrangement links TRBV28 to TRBJ1-2; possibly TRBD1 for D (5 bases). The CDR3 contains 12 residues. Between the trimmed V and J ends, which lost 2 bases and 8 bases, there was a span of 9 bases. Per germline, CDR1 MDHEN and CDR2 SYDVKM. The CDR3 DNA follows: TGTGCCAGCAGTTTAAGACAGAGGGGCTACACCTTC. Protein product: CASSLRQRGYTF.

The rearrangement joins TRBV5-1 to TRBJ1-3; weak D call: TRBD1 (5 bases). The germline V and J ends were trimmed by 2 bases and 3 bases, with 15 bases remaining between them. The CDR3 has 16 amino acids. Germline lookup yields CDR1 SGHRS and CDR2 YFSETQ. This chain's CDR3 is CASSLSRQWGGNTIYF. For the CDR3, the DNA is TGCGCCAGCAGCTTATCTAGACAGTGGGGTGGAAACACCATATATTTT.

V and J are TRBV19 and TRBJ1-2; the match to TRBD1 covers 7 bases. The V segment lost 3 bases and the J segment 6 bases; nucleotides outside the gene matches: 4. The CDR3 sequence is 13 residues long. The germline V gene encodes CDR1 LNHDA and CDR2 SQIVND (reference sequence). The CDR3 here is CASSMRGPDGYTF. The DNA of the CDR3 is TGTGCCAGTAGTATGAGGGGGCCCGATGGCTACACCTTC.

This clone was detected a few times. The chain recombines TRBV6-5 with TRBJ2-7; D not certain. V shed 7 bases and J shed 3 bases, with 13 bases lying between them. CDR1 MNHEY and CDR2 SVGAGI come from the germline V gene. There are 13 residues in the CDR3. Here the CDR3 reads CASTKLGYYEQYF. The CDR3 DNA reads as TGTGCCAGCACCAAACTGGGCTACTACGAGCAGTACTTC.

The chain couples TRBV5-1 to TRBJ1-3; 7 bases fit TRBD1. Germline-derived CDR1 and CDR2 are SGHRS and YFSETQ. This CDR3 region has 14 residues. Trimming at V came to 5 bases and at J to 0 bases, leaving 2 bases not matched to a gene. Here the CDR3 reads CASRGTVSGNTIYF. In DNA form, the CDR3 reads TGCGCCAGCAGGGGGACAGTCTCTGGAAACACCATATATTTT.

The chain joins TRBV29-1 to TRBJ2-1, with 8 bases fitting TRBD2. This CDR3 spans 16 amino acids. J was trimmed by 0 bases and V by 4 bases; bases with no gene match: 8. Per the germline V gene, CDR1 is SQVTM and CDR2 is ANQGSEA. CDR3 amino acids: CSVGGSGTVSYNEQFF. The DNA of the CDR3 is TGCAGCGTTGGGGGTAGCGGGACGGTCTCCTACAATGAGCAGTTCTTC.

This clone showed up just a few times. V gene TRBV6-5 combines with J gene TRBJ2-2, with 7 bases aligning to TRBD2. The CDR3 spans 15 residues. The ends lost 0 bases at V and 3 bases at J; junction bases unmatched: 1. The V gene's germline CDR1 is MNHEY and CDR2 SVGAGI. The CDR3 sequence is CASSYSLADTGELFF. CDR3 bases: TGTGCCAGCAGTTACTCGCTAGCGGACACCGGGGAGCTGTTTTTT.

The chain combines TRBV28 with TRBJ1-5; weak D call: TRBD1 (6 bases). Trimming removed 10 bases at V and 7 bases at J, with 14 bases between. The CDR3 covers 12 residues. Germline CDR1 is MDHEN and CDR2 is SYDVKM. The CDR3 region has the DNA TGTGCCACAACAGGAAGGGGGCAGCCCCAGCATTTT. This gives the protein CATTGRGQPQHF.

This clone was detected only a few times. The chain employs TRBV13 and TRBJ2-1; 10 positions agree with TRBD2. The germline gives CDR1 PRHDT, CDR2 FYEKMQ (reference sequence). The CDR3 has 17 residues. V lost 0 bases to trimming and J lost 6 bases; unmatched junction nucleotides: 8. The CDR3 loop reads CASSLGGRAGGINEQFF. As DNA, the CDR3 is TGTGCCAGCAGCTTAGGTGGGAGAGCGGGAGGGATCAATGAGCAGTTCTTC.

This rearrangement joins TRBV18 to TRBJ1-2; D perhaps matches TRBD1 (6 bases). The V and J ends lost 6 bases and 4 bases respectively, with 9 bases between them. Germline CDR1 reads KGHSH; CDR2 reads LQKENI. CDR3 size: 12 residues. The CDR3 loop reads CASSRDTYGYTF. In DNA form, the CDR3 reads TGTGCCAGCTCTCGGGACACCTATGGCTACACCTTC.

This clone appeared a few times. V usage is TRBV4-3 and J usage is TRBJ2-1; 11 bases are shared with TRBD2. Trimming took 0 bases from V and 6 from J; bases not matched to a gene: 10. This CDR3 region has 18 residues. Germline-derived CDR1 and CDR2 are LGHNA and YSLEER. The DNA for the CDR3 is TGCGCCAGCAGCCAAGATGGAAGGCTAGCGGGAGGCTCCAATGAGCAGTTCTTC. Residues: CASSQDGRLAGGSNEQFF.

The rearrangement joins TRBV6-1 to TRBJ1-5; D is unclear. CDR3 size: 14 residues. CDR1 and CDR2 (germline): MNHNS, SASEGT. V was trimmed by 0 bases and J by 7 bases, leaving 10 bases between them. CDR3 nucleotide sequence: TGTGCCAGCAGTGAAGCGCTTCGGGAACAGCCCCAGCATTTT. Protein sequence: CASSEALREQPQHF.

The chain links TRBV7-2 to TRBJ1-2; 8 nucleotides match TRBD1. With V trimmed by 5 bases and J by 4 bases, 6 bases remained unmatched. Germline V CDR1 and CDR2: SGHTA, FQGNSA. The CDR3 length is 14 residues. The CDR3 loop reads CASSGRDRSYGYTF. CDR3 nucleotide sequence: TGTGCCAGCAGCGGGCGGGACAGGAGCTATGGCTACACCTTC.

J is TRBJ2-7 and V is TRBV15, with 7 bases that match TRBD1. CDR3 size: 16 residues. Trimming removed 0 bases from V and 0 bases from J; junction bases left unmatched: 5. From germline, CDR1 is LNHNV and CDR2 YYDKDF (reference sequence). DNA of the CDR3: TGTGCCACCAGCAGAGACGAGACAGGGTTCTCCTACGAGCAGTACTTC. Amino acids: CATSRDETGFSYEQYF. The full variable domain, rest sourced from reference TRBV15 and TRBJ2-7, is DAMVIQNPRYQVTQFGKPVTLSCSQTLNHNVMYWYQQKSSQAPKLLFHYYDKDFNNEADTPDNFQSRRPNTSFCFLDIRSPGLGDTAMYLCATSRDETGFSYEQYFGPGTRLTVT.

There are a few counts of this clone. The CDR3 DNA follows: TGCGCCAGCAGCCACCTACCGACTAGCGCCCGCTCCTACGAGCAGTACTTC. It translates to CASSHLPTSARSYEQYF. The gene calls are TRBV4-1 and TRBJ2-7; 8 bases line up with TRBD2. Germline CDR1 MGHRA, CDR2 YSYEKL. The CDR3 extends over 17 amino acids. Trimming took 3 bases from V and 0 from J; bases not matched to a gene: 10.

The chain uses TRBV15 and TRBJ2-3; D perhaps matches TRBD1 (6 bases). The V and J ends lost 4 bases and 8 bases respectively, with 10 bases between them. The CDR3 is made up of 12 amino acids. Germline V gene lookup returns CDR1 LNHNV and CDR2 YYDKDF (reference sequence). The CDR3: CATSNRGGTQYF. The CDR3 DNA reads as TGTGCCACCAGCAATCGAGGGGGTACGCAGTATTTT.

This clone has a single count. The rearrangement uses TRBV29-1 and TRBJ1-4; D possibly corresponds to TRBD1 (5 bases). The V gene lost 6 bases and the J gene lost 6 bases, with 14 bases spanning the gap. Germline V lookup: CDR1 SQVTM, CDR2 ANQGSEA. The CDR3 has 13 residues. CDR3 amino acids: CSVRRVVDEKLFF. CDR3 bases: TGCAGCGTCCGCAGGGTTGTGGATGAAAAACTGTTTTTT.

The gene calls are TRBV6-5 and TRBJ1-1; no clear D gene. Looked up from germline, CDR1 is MNHEY and CDR2 is SVGAGI. The CDR3 totals 13 residues. V shed 5 bases and J shed 6 bases, with 13 bases lying between them. As DNA, the CDR3 is TGTGCCAGCAGTCCGTGGCAGTCTTCTGAAGCTTTCTTT. Protein: CASSPWQSSEAFF.

V gene TRBV18 combines with J gene TRBJ2-7; D is perhaps TRBD1 (8 bases). Trimming stripped 3 bases from V and 6 bases from J, with 18 bases between. From germline, CDR1 is KGHSH and CDR2 LQKENI. This CDR3 contains 15 residues. This CDR3 reads CASSPMTGEGSEQYF. The CDR3 DNA sequence: TGTGCCAGCTCACCGATGACAGGGGAGGGTAGCGAGCAGTACTTC.